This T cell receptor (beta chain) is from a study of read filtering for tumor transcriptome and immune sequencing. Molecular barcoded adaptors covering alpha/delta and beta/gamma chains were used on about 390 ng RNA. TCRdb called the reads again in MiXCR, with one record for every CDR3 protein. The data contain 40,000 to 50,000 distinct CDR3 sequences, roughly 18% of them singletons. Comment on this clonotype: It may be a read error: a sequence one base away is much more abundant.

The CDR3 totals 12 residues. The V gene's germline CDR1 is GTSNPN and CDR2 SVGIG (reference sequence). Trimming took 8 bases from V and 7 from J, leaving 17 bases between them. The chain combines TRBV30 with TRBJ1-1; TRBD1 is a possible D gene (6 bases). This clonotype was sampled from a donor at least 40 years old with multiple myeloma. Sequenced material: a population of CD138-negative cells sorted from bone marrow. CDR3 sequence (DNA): TGTGCCCGGGGGCCACGGGGGAATGAAGCTTTCTTT. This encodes CARGPRGNEAFF.